A single sample is the source of the 27 T cell receptor beta chains below, sequenced in a study of cytomegalovirus exposure and HLA in healthy donors. A multiplex PCR was run with 60 Vbeta primers and 13 Jbeta primers. Using immunoSEQ multiplex PCR, the repertoire was profiled, and TCRdb retains in-frame clones only, with some absent. The table includes approximately 190,000 clones, 82% detected once. The sequencing sample was made of PBMCs. All receptors derive from a woman aged 18-30 years in good health and CMV-seronegative.

The chain employs TRBV7-9 and TRBJ2-2, with TRBD1 identical over 9 bases. Germline V CDR1 and CDR2: SEHNR, FQNEAQ (reference sequence). V gave up 0 bases and J gave up 3 bases; unmatched junction bases: 8. This CDR3 has 18 amino acids. CDR3 nucleotides: TGTGCCAGCAGCTTAGCGTTCCCGGGACAGGGATACACCGGGGAGCTGTTTTTT. Translated: CASSLAFPGQGYTGELFF.

The rearrangement links TRBV10-2 to TRBJ1-2; D perhaps matches TRBD1 (5 bases). The CDR3 has 13 residues. V lost 9 bases, J lost 8 bases, and 19 bases lay in between. The germline CDR1 and CDR2 sequences are WSHSY and SAAADI. The CDR3 region has the DNA TGCGCCAGTTCCATGGGGCTGACAGTCGGCTACACCTTC. It codes for CASSMGLTVGYTF.

The chain is built from TRBV28 and TRBJ2-1, with D possibly matching TRBD2 (6 bases). The V end was cut by 1 base, the J end by 11 bases, with 9 bases between. This CDR3 is built from 12 residues. Germline CDR1 reads MDHEN; CDR2 reads SYDVKM. CDR3 amino acids: CASSLFAGQQFF. The CDR3 nucleotides read TGTGCCAGCAGTTTATTTGCGGGGCAGCAGTTCTTC. Looking up the rest from reference TRBV28 and TRBJ2-1 gives the full variable domain: DVKVTQSSRYLVKRTGEKVFLECVQDMDHENMFWYRQDPGLGLRLIYFSYDVKMKEKGDIPEGYSVSREKKERFSLILESASTNQTSMYLCASSLFAGQQFFGPGTRLTVL.

As regards this clone: Germline is not matched at one junction end, which may reflect a read error. The chain combines TRBV6-5 with TRBJ1-2; TRBD1 matches 8 bases. The CDR3 totals 14 residues. Germline CDR1 reads MNHEY; CDR2 reads SVGAGI. The CDR3 loop reads CASSSADRAPNYPF. CDR3 in DNA: TGTGCCAGCAGTTCGGCGGACAGGGCCCCTAACTACCCCTTC.

Concerning this clone: An end of the junction does not agree with germline; a read error may underlie this. V gene TRBV7-9 combines with J gene TRBJ2-5, with 15 bases lining up with TRBD2. This CDR3 spans 19 amino acids. The germline V gene has CDR1 SEHNR and CDR2 FQNEAQ (reference sequence). CDR3 in DNA: TGTTCCAGCAGCTTAGCGGAGTGGGGGACTAGCGGGGGGAAAGAGACCCAGTACTTC. Translation: CSSSLAEWGTSGGKETQYF.

The sample holds a few counts of this clone. The genes are TRBV5-6 and TRBJ1-1, with D hard to call. Germline assignment: CDR1 SGHDT and CDR2 YYEEEE. V lost 1 base to trimming and J lost 4 bases, with 11 bases between them. CDR3 size: 14 residues. This CDR3 reads CASSLRPPGTEAFF. For the CDR3, the DNA is TGTGCCAGCAGCTTGCGCCCCCCGGGCACTGAAGCTTTCTTT. Based on the CDR3 plus reference TRBV5-6 and TRBJ1-1, the full variable domain is DAGVTQSPTHLIKTRGQQVTLRCSPKSGHDTVSWYQQALGQGPQFIFQYYEEEERQRGNFPDRFSGHQFPNYSSELNVNALLLGDSALYLCASSLRPPGTEAFFGQGTRLTVV.

This clone was counted a single time. The chain is built from TRBV5-4 and TRBJ2-5; TRBD2 might be the D (6 bases). The CDR3 extends over 15 amino acids. Looked up from germline, CDR1 is SGHNT and CDR2 is YYREEE (reference sequence). V lost 4 bases and J lost 5, with 18 bases in between. CDR3 nucleotides: TGTGCCAGCAGCGAAGGGACTCCCCACGCGGAGACCCAGTACTTC. This gives the protein CASSEGTPHAETQYF.

This clone was picked up one time. V and J are TRBV11-2 and TRBJ1-3; D ambiguous. Deletions cut 1 base from V and 9 bases from J, with 7 bases between. From germline, CDR1 is SGHAT and CDR2 FQNNGV. The CDR3 is 12 amino acids. The CDR3 coding sequence is TGTGCCAGCAGCTTAGGTGGGAGCACCATATATTTT. Protein: CASSLGGSTIYF.

This clone was observed a few times. The rearrangement joins TRBV4-2 to TRBJ1-1; 9 positions match TRBD1. The CDR3 contains 14 residues. In germline, CDR1 is LGHNA, CDR2 YNFKEQ. V gave up 4 bases and J gave up 7 bases; unmatched junction bases: 7. Here the CDR3 DNA reads TGTGCCAGCAGCCCGCCCGGGACAGGGTTTGAAGCTTTCTTT. It translates to CASSPPGTGFEAFF.

CDR3 bases: TGTGCCAGCAGCGTAGTCTCTGGGACTGGTGAGCAGTTCTTC. Residues: CASSVVSGTGEQFF. The chain links TRBV9 to TRBJ2-1, with D perhaps TRBD2 (6 bases). CDR1 and CDR2 (germline): SGDLS, YYNGEE. The CDR3 loop spans 14 amino acids. V shed 0 bases and J shed 9 bases, with 13 bases lying between them.

V is TRBV19 and J is TRBJ2-7; D might be TRBD2 (6 bases). V dropped 8 bases and J dropped 4 bases, with 15 bases sitting between them. The germline CDR1 and CDR2 sequences are LNHDA and SQIVND (reference sequence). The CDR3 totals 13 residues. The CDR3 spells CASGKGLQYEQYF. The CDR3 DNA is TGTGCCAGTGGAAAGGGACTTCAGTACGAGCAGTACTTC. The full variable domain, rest sourced from reference TRBV19 and TRBJ2-7, is DGGITQSPKYLFRKEGQNVTLSCEQNLNHDAMYWYRQDPGQGLRLIYYSQIVNDFQKGDIAEGYSVSREKKESFPLTVTSAQKNPTAFYLCASGKGLQYEQYFGPGTRLTVT.

The chain recombines TRBV10-3 with TRBJ2-7; 14 nucleotides align to TRBD2. V lost 2 bases and J lost 4; bases outside the gene matches: 4. This CDR3 spans 16 amino acids. Germline V gene sequence: CDR1 ENHRY, CDR2 SYGVKD. The CDR3 sequence is CAISEGLAGGNYEQYF. As DNA, the CDR3 is TGTGCCATCAGTGAGGGACTAGCGGGAGGAAATTACGAGCAGTACTTC.

The chain has TRBV6-5 and TRBJ2-7, with D possibly being TRBD1 (5 bases). The V gene's germline CDR1 is MNHEY and CDR2 SVGAGI. V shed 4 bases and J shed 5 bases, with 12 bases lying between them. The CDR3 contains 13 residues. The CDR3 region has the DNA TGTGCCAGCAGTTTTACCAGGGTGAACGAGCAGTACTTC. This sequence encodes CASSFTRVNEQYF.

The chain couples TRBV6-5 to TRBJ2-1; 11 bases are a match to TRBD2. Per the germline V gene, CDR1 is MNHEY and CDR2 is SVGAGI. This CDR3 has 15 amino acids. The junction had 6 bases not matched to a gene; V was cut back by 4 bases and J by 7 bases. CDR3 sequence (DNA): TGTGCCAGCAGTTCCCTAGCGGGGGGAGGGAATGAGCAGTTCTTC. This codes for CASSSLAGGGNEQFF.

This clone was picked up a small number of times. The V and J genes are TRBV5-4 and TRBJ1-5; the D gene is possibly TRBD1 (5 bases). V was cut by 4 bases and J by 8 bases, with 19 bases left in between. CDR1 and CDR2 from the germline V gene are SGHNT and YYREEE (reference sequence). CDR3 length equals 15 residues. CDR3: CASSSDKGPLEPQHF. The CDR3 coding sequence is TGTGCCAGCAGCAGCGACAAGGGGCCCCTAGAGCCCCAGCATTTT.

The genes are TRBV27 and TRBJ2-5; maybe TRBD1 (5 bases). V lost 4 bases, J lost 2 bases, and 17 bases lay in between. The germline V gene encodes CDR1 MNHEY and CDR2 SMNVEV (reference sequence). This CDR3 contains 16 residues. CDR3 loop: CASSSSRQSAQETQYF. DNA of the CDR3: TGTGCCAGCAGTTCTTCTCGACAGTCAGCACAAGAGACCCAGTACTTC.

In the case of this clone: Germline and junction disagree at one end, which may indicate a read error. The chain couples TRBV7-9 to TRBJ2-7; 7 bases fit TRBD2. The CDR3 is made up of 14 amino acids. Germline lookup yields CDR1 SEHNR and CDR2 FQNEAQ (reference sequence). The CDR3 bases are TGTTCCAGCAGCTTAGTGTCTAGCGGCCACGAGCAGTACTTC. Translating it yields CSSSLVSSGHEQYF.

This clone was recorded a few times. The chain carries TRBV10-3 and TRBJ1-1, with D perhaps matching TRBD1 (5 bases). Germline V gene data show CDR1 as ENHRY and CDR2 as SYGVKD. The CDR3 is made up of 14 amino acids. The V end was cut by 3 bases, the J end by 10 bases, with 18 bases between. The CDR3 DNA reads as TGTGCCATCAGTGATTTATACAGGCTAAAGGGAGCTTTCTTT. It is translated as CAISDLYRLKGAFF.

V is TRBV2 and J is TRBJ1-1, with D perhaps TRBD1 (6 bases). Per germline, CDR1 SNHLY and CDR2 FYNNEI. CDR3 length: 14 residues. V was shortened by 8 bases and J by 0 bases, with 13 bases between the two germline ends. This CDR3 reads CASSPDRLNTEAFF. The CDR3 nucleotides read TGTGCCAGCTCCCCGGACAGACTGAACACTGAAGCTTTCTTT.

The chain links TRBV15 to TRBJ2-5; TRBD2 matches at 11 bases. The CDR3 is 14 residues long. Per the germline V gene, CDR1 is LNHNV and CDR2 is YYDKDF (reference sequence). Unmatched junction bases numbered 9, after V lost 8 bases and J lost 7 bases. CDR3 amino acids: CATQTSGVPGTQYF. For the CDR3, the DNA is TGTGCCACCCAGACTAGCGGGGTTCCGGGGACCCAGTACTTC.

The chain employs TRBV7-6 and TRBJ2-1; 10 nucleotides line up with TRBD2. The V and J ends lost 1 base and 7 bases, in that order; junction bases with no gene match: 4. This CDR3 has 15 amino acids. Germline CDR1 reads SGHVS; CDR2 reads FNYEAQ. As DNA, the CDR3 is TGTGCCAGCAGCTTAGAAGCGGGGGGGCTTAATGAGCAGTTCTTC. Protein sequence: CASSLEAGGLNEQFF.

The chain links TRBV27 to TRBJ2-7; D might be TRBD2 (5 bases). Trimming removed 5 bases from V and 1 base from J, with 12 bases in between. Germline-derived CDR1 and CDR2 are MNHEY and SMNVEV (reference sequence). The CDR3 spans 14 residues. The DNA of the CDR3 is TGTGCCAGCAGTGCGCACCGGGAATCCTACGAGCAGTACTTC. Protein sequence: CASSAHRESYEQYF.

The chain combines TRBV29-1 with TRBJ2-3; TRBD2 matches at 7 bases. Germline V lookup: CDR1 SQVTM, CDR2 ANQGSEA. This CDR3 contains 14 residues. J lost 5 bases, V lost 6 bases, and 11 bases had no gene match. The CDR3 loop is CSVPWEGRGDTQYF. The CDR3, as DNA: TGCAGCGTGCCATGGGAGGGCCGGGGAGATACGCAGTATTTT.

Only one count was recorded for this clone. V usage is TRBV9 and J usage is TRBJ1-2, with 7 bases identical to TRBD1. CDR3 length: 15 amino acids. V dropped 4 bases and J dropped 4; count of bases not matched to a gene: 10. Germline loops: CDR1 SGDLS, CDR2 YYNGEE. The CDR3 sequence is CASSPQETGVYGYTF. In DNA, the CDR3 is TGTGCCAGCAGCCCACAGGAAACAGGGGTCTATGGCTACACCTTC.

The chain uses TRBV2 and TRBJ1-2, with 9 bases matching TRBD1. The CDR3 spans 15 residues. CDR1 and CDR2 (germline): SNHLY, FYNNEI. Trimming cost V 6 bases and J 1 base; bases outside gene matches: 6. The CDR3 spells CASSVRGQGNYGYTF. The CDR3 DNA follows: TGTGCCAGCAGCGTACGGGGACAGGGTAACTATGGCTACACCTTC. Full variable domain (remainder filled in from reference TRBV2 and TRBJ1-2): EPEVTQTPSHQVTQMGQEVILRCVPISNHLYFYWYRQILGQKVEFLVSFYNNEISEKSEIFDDQFSVERPDGSNFTLKIRSTKLEDSAMYFCASSVRGQGNYGYTFGSGTRLTVV.

The chain links TRBV4-2 to TRBJ2-1; D perhaps matches TRBD2 (6 bases). Germline CDR1 and CDR2: LGHNA and YNFKEQ. The germline V and J ends were trimmed by 0 bases and 6 bases, with 9 bases remaining between them. This CDR3 comprises 14 residues. CDR3 amino acids: CASSQDWRGNEQFF. In nucleotides, the CDR3 is TGTGCCAGCAGCCAAGATTGGCGGGGCAATGAGCAGTTCTTC.

The chain links TRBV7-6 to TRBJ1-2, with a tentative D call TRBD1 (5 bases). Germline V CDR1 and CDR2: SGHVS, FNYEAQ. The CDR3 contains 16 residues. Trimming removed 5 bases at V and 1 base at J, with 17 bases between. Written as DNA, the CDR3 is TGTGCCAGCAGCCCGGCCCCGGAGACAGATAACTATGGCTACACCTTC. It encodes CASSPAPETDNYGYTF. The full variable domain, completed using reference TRBV7-6 and TRBJ1-2, is GAGVSQSPRYKVTKRGQDVALRCDPISGHVSLYWYRQALGQGPEFLTYFNYEAQQDKSGLPNDRFSAERPEGSISTLTIQRTEQRDSAMYRCASSPAPETDNYGYTFGSGTRLTVV.